The 28 T cell receptor beta chains given below trace back to one sample, sequenced in a study of T cells in Graves' hyperthyroidism and ophthalmopathy. Amplification yielded TCR beta CDR3 regions, with RNA transcripts as the source. Primed by the HTBI set, a first-round RT-PCR was run on the TCR CDR3. Each CDR3 protein is one row after TCRdb ran MiXCR on the multiplex PCR reads. The sample shows about 130,000 distinct CDR3 sequences, more than 20% of them seen only once. The specimen sequenced was blood. Receptors originate from a woman between 50 and 59 years old with Graves' hyperthyroidism that later progressed to Graves' ophthalmopathy.

This clonotype was seen ten or more times. The rearrangement links TRBV29-1 to TRBJ2-7; no clear D. The ends were cut back, 4 bases at V and 3 bases at J, with 10 bases in the middle. Germline V gene lookup returns CDR1 SQVTM and CDR2 ANQGSEA. The CDR3 is 12 residues long. The CDR3 DNA reads as TGCAGCGTTGCACCGGGTAGCTACGAGCAGTACTTC. Its protein product is CSVAPGSYEQYF.

This clonotype has only a few counts. The chain recombines TRBV28 with TRBJ2-7; D is unclear. Trimming shortened V by 3 bases and J by 1 base, and 7 bases separated the two germline ends. CDR1 and CDR2 from the germline V gene are MDHEN and SYDVKM. There are 13 residues in the CDR3. Here the CDR3 DNA reads TGTGCCAGCAGTTTTACCAGATCCTACGAGCAGTACTTC. This sequence encodes CASSFTRSYEQYF.

The chain recombines TRBV20-1 with TRBJ2-1; perhaps TRBD2 as D (6 bases). The CDR3 has 14 amino acids. CDR1 is DFQATT and CDR2 is SNEGSKA in the germline V gene (reference sequence). Trimming removed 3 bases at V and 4 bases at J, with 13 bases between. The DNA for the CDR3 is TGCAGTGCTAGCCTCCTAGCGAGGTACAATGAGCAGTTCTTC. This sequence encodes CSASLLARYNEQFF.

This clonotype was found many times. The rearrangement uses TRBV19 and TRBJ1-5; no clear D. CDR3 length: 14 amino acids. Germline assignment: CDR1 LNHDA and CDR2 SQIVND (reference sequence). Trimming shortened V by 7 bases and J by 3 bases, and 13 bases separated the two germline ends. The DNA of the CDR3 is TGTGCCAGTACATCGGTTCGTTTCAATCAGCCCCAGCATTTT. Translating gives CASTSVRFNQPQHF.

This clonotype has at least ten counts. The V call is TRBV20-1, the J call TRBJ1-5; 8 nucleotides line up with TRBD1. The germline gives CDR1 DFQATT, CDR2 SNEGSKA (reference sequence). This CDR3 region has 12 residues. The V segment lost 3 bases and the J segment 7 bases; nucleotides outside the gene matches: 2. The CDR3 nucleotides read TGCAGTGCTAGGCAGGGGGCCCAGCCCCAGCATTTT. It yields the protein CSARQGAQPQHF.

There are many counts of this clonotype. The chain combines TRBV6-2 or TRBV6-3 with TRBJ2-7; 7 nucleotides align to TRBD2. The germline V gene encodes CDR1 MNHEY and CDR2 SVGEGT. With V trimmed by 6 bases and J by 0 bases, 5 bases remained unmatched. The CDR3 runs to 14 residues. CDR3 sequence: CASRVGGSSYEQYF. CDR3 DNA: TGTGCCAGCAGGGTAGGCGGGAGCTCCTACGAGCAGTACTTC.

The chain joins TRBV20-1 to TRBJ2-7, with TRBD2 as a possible D gene (7 bases). Germline V gene lookup returns CDR1 DFQATT and CDR2 SNEGSKA (reference sequence). The CDR3 totals 13 residues. V was trimmed by 6 bases and J by 4 bases, leaving 16 bases between them. The CDR3 loop reads CSALLQGGYEQYF. The CDR3 region has the DNA TGCAGTGCCCTACTACAGGGAGGGTACGAGCAGTACTTC.

This clonotype was seen many times. One end of the junction does not line up with germline, which may come from a read error. The chain couples TRBV28 to TRBJ2-7, with TRBD2 as a possible D gene (6 bases). This CDR3 has 14 amino acids. Germline V lookup: CDR1 MDHEN, CDR2 SYDVKM. The CDR3 reads CASSPGTSLYAQYF. CDR3 coding DNA: TGTGCCAGCAGTCCCGGGACTTCACTGTACGCGCAGTACTTC.

This clonotype has a single count. The rearrangement links TRBV4-2 to TRBJ2-1; a weak D match, TRBD2 (6 bases). The germline V gene has CDR1 LGHNA and CDR2 YNFKEQ. CDR3 length: 15 residues. The V gene lost 4 bases and the J gene lost 0 bases, with 10 bases spanning the gap. The CDR3 spells CASSLTRSSYNEQFF. The CDR3 bases are TGTGCCAGCAGCCTGACTAGGTCCTCCTACAATGAGCAGTTCTTC.

The chain links TRBV28 to TRBJ1-4, with D perhaps matching TRBD1 (6 bases). V was trimmed by 6 bases and J by 0 bases, leaving 23 bases between them. Germline V gene lookup returns CDR1 MDHEN and CDR2 SYDVKM. The CDR3 totals 19 residues. The CDR3 nucleotides read TGTGCCAGCAGCCCCACCCAGTACAAACAGGGCGCAACTAATGAAAAACTGTTTTTT. Encoded protein: CASSPTQYKQGATNEKLFF.

This clonotype was detected only a few times. The gene calls are TRBV15 and TRBJ2-7; D might be TRBD2 (6 bases). CDR1 is LNHNV, CDR2 YYDKDF, per germline (reference sequence). Trimming cost V 8 bases and J 5 bases, with 16 bases left between them. The CDR3 is 13 amino acids. The CDR3 region is CATSSSVRNEQYF. The CDR3 coding sequence is TGTGCCACCTCCTCTAGCGTAAGGAACGAGCAGTACTTC.

The chain recombines TRBV20-1 with TRBJ2-7; the match to TRBD2 covers 7 bases. The CDR3 has 15 residues. CDR1 and CDR2 (germline): DFQATT, SNEGSKA (reference sequence). V lost 2 bases, J lost 0 bases, and 7 bases stayed unmatched. In DNA, the CDR3 is TGCAGTGCTAGAAGCCCAGCTAGCGGCTCCTACGAGCAGTACTTC. Its protein is CSARSPASGSYEQYF.

The table lists this clonotype with a few counts. This chain connects TRBV28 to TRBJ1-1; 11 nucleotides line up with TRBD1. The CDR3 is made up of 17 amino acids. The junction had 10 bases not matched to a gene; V was cut back by 6 bases and J by 1 base. The V gene's germline CDR1 is MDHEN and CDR2 SYDVKM. The CDR3 protein is CASSSVGGQGGNTEAFF. CDR3 DNA: TGTGCCAGCAGCTCCGTGGGGGGACAGGGGGGGAACACTGAAGCTTTCTTT.

The chain is built from TRBV28 and TRBJ2-4; D may be TRBD1 or TRBD2 (6 bases each). V was trimmed by 4 bases and J by 8 bases, leaving 18 bases between them. The CDR3 is 15 residues long. Germline CDR1 is MDHEN and CDR2 is SYDVKM. CDR3 nucleotides: TGTGCCAGCAGTTGGGGGGCCGGTACGAAGGACATTCAGTACTTC. Translation: CASSWGAGTKDIQYF.

This clonotype was counted at least ten times. The J gene is TRBJ2-7, the V gene TRBV20-1, with a possible D match to TRBD2 (5 bases). The CDR3 consists of 15 residues. Germline V gene data show CDR1 as DFQATT and CDR2 as SNEGSKA (reference sequence). V lost 1 base and J lost 4, with 17 bases in between. The CDR3 region is CSARVYGNTIYEQYF. The CDR3 DNA is TGCAGTGCTAGAGTGTACGGGAATACGATTTACGAGCAGTACTTC.

At least ten counts were recorded for this clonotype. This chain joins TRBV12-3 or TRBV12-4 and TRBJ1-3; D call uncertain. V gave up 2 bases and J gave up 6 bases, with 8 bases separating them. The CDR3 runs 13 residues. The CDR3: CASSLRHLNTIYF. The CDR3 bases are TGTGCCAGCAGTTTACGACATTTAAACACCATATATTTT.

In this sample, this clonotype turned up many times. In nucleotides, the CDR3 is TGTGCCAGCAGTCGCAGGACAGGGGCGGTTTCACCCCTCCACTTT. Its protein is CASSRRTGAVSPLHF. This rearrangement joins TRBV28 to TRBJ1-6; 9 nucleotides match TRBD1. Germline CDR1 MDHEN, CDR2 SYDVKM. V lost 5 bases, J lost 9 bases, and 8 bases stayed unmatched. The CDR3 has 15 residues.

This clonotype was found a few times. The rearrangement links TRBV9 to TRBJ2-3, with D hard to call. The CDR3 consists of 12 residues. Germline assignment: CDR1 SGDLS and CDR2 YYNGEE. The ends were cut back, 3 bases at V and 2 bases at J, with 4 bases in the middle. Here the CDR3 DNA reads TGTGCCAGCAGCGCAGCCACAGATACGCAGTATTTT. Protein product: CASSAATDTQYF.

V usage is TRBV28 and J usage is TRBJ1-5, with 9 bases that match TRBD1. J was trimmed by 6 bases and V by 6 bases; bases with no gene match: 6. The germline V gene has CDR1 MDHEN and CDR2 SYDVKM. There are 14 residues in the CDR3. CDR3 coding DNA: TGTGCCAGCAGCCTACAGGGGGCGCGTCAGCCCCAGCATTTT. Its translation: CASSLQGARQPQHF.

A word on this clonotype: With a much larger clone just one base away, this may be a read error. The rearrangement uses TRBV7-8 and TRBJ2-1, with 7 positions matching TRBD1. The J call could be wrong; TRBJ2-7 is a better fit for the DNA end. The CDR3 extends over 14 amino acids. CDR1 is SGHVS, CDR2 FQNEAQ, per germline. The CDR3 loop is CASSSGQYMNEQYF. As DNA, the CDR3 is TGTGCCAGCAGCTCGGGACAGTATATGAATGAGCAGTACTTC.

This clonotype was counted a few times. V and J are TRBV2 and TRBJ2-3; D uncertain. This CDR3 spans 14 amino acids. Germline lookup yields CDR1 SNHLY and CDR2 FYNNEI. V lost 1 base and J lost 1, with 6 bases in between. The CDR3 sequence: CASSEGLGTDTQYF. Written as DNA, the CDR3 is TGTGCCAGCAGTGAAGGGTTGGGCACAGATACGCAGTATTTT.

The gene calls are TRBV7-8 and TRBJ2-5; possibly TRBD1 for D (6 bases). V lost 5 bases and J lost 5, with 18 bases in between. This CDR3 has 15 amino acids. Germline CDR1 is SGHVS and CDR2 is FQNEAQ. Here the CDR3 reads CASSRNDRSSETQYF. In DNA, the CDR3 is TGTGCCAGCAGCCGCAACGACAGGTCCAGTGAGACCCAGTACTTC.

J is TRBJ2-1 and V is TRBV20-1; 8 bases are shared with TRBD2. The CDR3 has 14 amino acids. V lost 5 bases and J lost 6; bases outside the gene matches: 9. From germline, CDR1 is DFQATT and CDR2 SNEGSKA (reference sequence). CDR3 in amino acids: CSADLAGSRNEQFF. The CDR3 DNA reads as TGCAGTGCTGATTTAGCGGGATCCCGCAATGAGCAGTTCTTC.

This clonotype occurred many times. The chain recombines TRBV27 with TRBJ2-6; D is perhaps TRBD1 (5 bases). CDR3 length: 18 residues. V was shortened by 4 bases and J by 3 bases, with 19 bases between the two germline ends. Germline CDR1 is MNHEY and CDR2 is SMNVEV (reference sequence). The CDR3 loop reads CASSSSPLGAHGANVLTF. The CDR3 DNA is TGTGCCAGCAGTTCCTCCCCTCTAGGGGCGCATGGGGCCAACGTCCTGACTTTC.

This clonotype was detected only a few times. The CDR3 reads CASSITARSSYNEQFF. Written as DNA, the CDR3 is TGTGCCAGTAGTATCACGGCACGCAGCTCCTACAATGAGCAGTTCTTC. This rearrangement joins TRBV19 to TRBJ2-1; no clear D. Trimming shortened V by 3 bases and J by 0 bases, and 12 bases separated the two germline ends. This CDR3 has 16 residues. Germline CDR1 LNHDA, CDR2 SQIVND (reference sequence).

This chain joins TRBV12-3 or TRBV12-4 and TRBJ2-3; 10 bases line up with TRBD2. CDR3 length equals 16 residues. Trimming took 4 bases from V and 3 from J; bases not matched to a gene: 7. The CDR3 region is CASSSSSGSFTDTQYF. CDR3 nucleotide sequence: TGTGCCAGCAGTTCCTCTAGCGGGAGTTTTACAGATACGCAGTATTTT.

The chain uses TRBV19 and TRBJ2-7; 12 positions match TRBD2. The CDR3 covers 14 residues. Germline values: CDR1 LNHDA, CDR2 SQIVND (reference sequence). The junction had 0 bases not matched to a gene; V was cut back by 4 bases and J by 2 bases. In nucleotides, the CDR3 is TGTGCCAGTAGTAGGACTAGCGGGACCTACGAGCAGTACTTC. This encodes CASSRTSGTYEQYF.

Here the CDR3 DNA reads TGTGCCAGCAGCGAGCTAGAAGGGGCTCACACTGAAGCTTTCTTT. It codes for CASSELEGAHTEAFF. The chain uses TRBV2 and TRBJ1-1; possibly TRBD1 for D (5 bases). Looked up from germline, CDR1 is SNHLY and CDR2 is FYNNEI. Trimming stripped 6 bases from V and 3 bases from J, with 17 bases between. The CDR3 is 15 residues long.